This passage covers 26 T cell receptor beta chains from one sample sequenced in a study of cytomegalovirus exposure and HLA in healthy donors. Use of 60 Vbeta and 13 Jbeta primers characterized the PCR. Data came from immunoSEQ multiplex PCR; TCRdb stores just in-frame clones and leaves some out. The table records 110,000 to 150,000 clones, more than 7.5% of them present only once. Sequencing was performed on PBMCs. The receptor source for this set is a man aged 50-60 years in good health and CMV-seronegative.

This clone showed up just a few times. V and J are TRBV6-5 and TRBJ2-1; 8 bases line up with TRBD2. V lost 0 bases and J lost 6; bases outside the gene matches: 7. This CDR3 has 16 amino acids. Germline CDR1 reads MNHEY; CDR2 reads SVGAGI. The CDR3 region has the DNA TGTGCCAGCAGTTACTCGAGGGTAGCGGGAATCAATGAGCAGTTCTTC. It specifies CASSYSRVAGINEQFF.

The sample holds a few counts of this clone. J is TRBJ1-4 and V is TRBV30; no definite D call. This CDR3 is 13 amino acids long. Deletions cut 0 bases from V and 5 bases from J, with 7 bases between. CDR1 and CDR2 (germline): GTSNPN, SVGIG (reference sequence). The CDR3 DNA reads TGTGCCTGGAGTGTACACGGGAATGAAAAACTGTTTTTT. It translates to CAWSVHGNEKLFF.

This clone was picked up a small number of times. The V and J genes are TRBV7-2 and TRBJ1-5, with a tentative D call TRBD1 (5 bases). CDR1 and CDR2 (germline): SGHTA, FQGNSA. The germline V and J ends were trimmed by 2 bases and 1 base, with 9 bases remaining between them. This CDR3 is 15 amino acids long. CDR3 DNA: TGTGCCAGCAGCTTATCGGGGGGGAGCAATCAGCCCCAGCATTTT. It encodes CASSLSGGSNQPQHF.

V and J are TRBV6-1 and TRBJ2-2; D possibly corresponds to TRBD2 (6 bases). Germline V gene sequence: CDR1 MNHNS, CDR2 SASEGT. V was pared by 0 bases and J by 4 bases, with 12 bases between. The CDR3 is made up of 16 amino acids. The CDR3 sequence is CASSEARQGGTGELFF. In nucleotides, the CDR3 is TGTGCCAGCAGTGAAGCGCGTCAGGGAGGCACCGGGGAGCTGTTTTTT.

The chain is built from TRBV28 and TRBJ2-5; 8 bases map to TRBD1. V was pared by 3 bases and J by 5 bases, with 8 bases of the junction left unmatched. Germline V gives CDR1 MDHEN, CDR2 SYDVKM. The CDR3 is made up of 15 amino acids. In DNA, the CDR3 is TGTGCCAGCAGTTTTAGCAGGGGGCTAGGGGAGACCCAGTACTTC. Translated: CASSFSRGLGETQYF.

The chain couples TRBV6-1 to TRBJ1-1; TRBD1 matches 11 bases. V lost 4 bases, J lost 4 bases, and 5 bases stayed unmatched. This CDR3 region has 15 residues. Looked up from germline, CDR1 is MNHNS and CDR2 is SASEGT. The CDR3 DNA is TGTGCCAGCAGTGCGGGAGGGACAGGGGGCACTGAAGCTTTCTTT. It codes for CASSAGGTGGTEAFF.

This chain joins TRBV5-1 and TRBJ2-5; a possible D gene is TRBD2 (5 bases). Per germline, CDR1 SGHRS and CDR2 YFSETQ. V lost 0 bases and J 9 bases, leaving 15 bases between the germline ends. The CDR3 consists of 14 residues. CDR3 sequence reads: CASSLVEGRPPQYF. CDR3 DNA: TGCGCCAGCAGCTTGGTTGAGGGTAGGCCGCCCCAGTACTTC.

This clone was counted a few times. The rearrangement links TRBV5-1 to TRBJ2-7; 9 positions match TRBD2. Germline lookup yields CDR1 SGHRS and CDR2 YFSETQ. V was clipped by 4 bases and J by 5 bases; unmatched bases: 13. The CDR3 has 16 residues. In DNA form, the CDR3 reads TGCGCCAGCAGCGTGGCCCCCGGGACTAGCCTCGACGAGCAGTACTTC. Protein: CASSVAPGTSLDEQYF.

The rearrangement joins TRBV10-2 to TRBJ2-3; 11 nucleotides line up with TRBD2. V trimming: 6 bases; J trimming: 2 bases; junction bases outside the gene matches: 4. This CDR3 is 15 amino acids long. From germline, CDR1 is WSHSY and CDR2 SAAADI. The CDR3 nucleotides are TGCGCCAGCAGCACTAGCGGGAGTGCCACAGATACGCAGTATTTT. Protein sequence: CASSTSGSATDTQYF.

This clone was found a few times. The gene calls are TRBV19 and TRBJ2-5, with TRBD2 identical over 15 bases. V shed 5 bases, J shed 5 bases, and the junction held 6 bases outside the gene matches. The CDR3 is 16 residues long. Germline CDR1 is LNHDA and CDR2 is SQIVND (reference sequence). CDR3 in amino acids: CASSWTSGGAGETQYF. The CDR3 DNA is TGTGCCAGTAGTTGGACTAGCGGGGGGGCTGGCGAGACCCAGTACTTC. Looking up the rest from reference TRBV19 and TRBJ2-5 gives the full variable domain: DGGITQSPKYLFRKEGQNVTLSCEQNLNHDAMYWYRQDPGQGLRLIYYSQIVNDFQKGDIAEGYSVSREKKESFPLTVTSAQKNPTAFYLCASSWTSGGAGETQYFGPGTRLLVL.

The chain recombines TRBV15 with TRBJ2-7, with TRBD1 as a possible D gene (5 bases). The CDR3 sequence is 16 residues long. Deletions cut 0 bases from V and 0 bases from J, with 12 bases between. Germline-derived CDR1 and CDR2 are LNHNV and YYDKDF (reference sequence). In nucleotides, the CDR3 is TGTGCCACCAGCAGAGAACAAAGGGGCCCCTCCTACGAGCAGTACTTC. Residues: CATSREQRGPSYEQYF.

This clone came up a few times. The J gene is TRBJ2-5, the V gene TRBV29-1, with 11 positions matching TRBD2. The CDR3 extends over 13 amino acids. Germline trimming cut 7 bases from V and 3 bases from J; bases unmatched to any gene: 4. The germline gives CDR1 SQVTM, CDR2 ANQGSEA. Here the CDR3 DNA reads TGCAGCGCTCATAGCGGGGGGGAAGAGACCCAGTACTTC. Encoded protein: CSAHSGGEETQYF.

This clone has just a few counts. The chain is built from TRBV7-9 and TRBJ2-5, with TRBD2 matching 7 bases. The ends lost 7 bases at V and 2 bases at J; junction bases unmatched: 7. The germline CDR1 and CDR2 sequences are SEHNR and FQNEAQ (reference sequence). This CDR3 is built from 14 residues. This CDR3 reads CASINLAEQETQYF. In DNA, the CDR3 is TGTGCCAGCATTAACCTAGCGGAACAAGAGACCCAGTACTTC.

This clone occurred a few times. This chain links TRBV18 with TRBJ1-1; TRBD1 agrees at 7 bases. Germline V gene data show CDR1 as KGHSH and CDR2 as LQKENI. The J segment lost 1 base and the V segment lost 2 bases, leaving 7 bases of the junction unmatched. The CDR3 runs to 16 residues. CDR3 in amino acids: CASSPGMTGSNTEAFF. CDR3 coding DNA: TGTGCCAGCTCACCAGGCATGACAGGGTCGAACACTGAAGCTTTCTTT.

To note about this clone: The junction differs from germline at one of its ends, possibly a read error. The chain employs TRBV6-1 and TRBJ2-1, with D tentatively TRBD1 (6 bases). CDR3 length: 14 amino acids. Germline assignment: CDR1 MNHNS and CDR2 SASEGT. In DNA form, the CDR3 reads TGTGCCAGCAGCGAAGGGACACCGAACAATGAGCAGTTCTTC. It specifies CASSEGTPNNEQFF.

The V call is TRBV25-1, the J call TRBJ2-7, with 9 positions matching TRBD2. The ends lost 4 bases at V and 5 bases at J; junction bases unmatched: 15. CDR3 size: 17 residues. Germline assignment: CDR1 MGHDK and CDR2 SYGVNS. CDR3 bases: TGTGCCAGCAGTGTAGGCCTGGCGCGGGAGGGAGTCCACGAGCAGTACTTC. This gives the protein CASSVGLAREGVHEQYF.

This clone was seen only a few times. The CDR3 reads CASSGNNQPQHF. Written as DNA, the CDR3 is TGTGCCAGTAGTGGCAATAACCAGCCCCAGCATTTT. The chain employs TRBV19 and TRBJ1-5; D gene unclear. This CDR3 region has 12 residues. Germline V lookup: CDR1 LNHDA, CDR2 SQIVND (reference sequence). The V gene lost 5 bases and the J gene lost 7 bases, with 9 bases spanning the gap.

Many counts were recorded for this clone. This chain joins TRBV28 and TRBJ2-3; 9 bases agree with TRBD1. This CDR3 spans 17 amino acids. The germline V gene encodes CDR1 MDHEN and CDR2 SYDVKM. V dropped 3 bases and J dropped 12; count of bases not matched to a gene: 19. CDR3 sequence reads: CASSFNRGPPTFKRQYF. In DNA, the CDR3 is TGTGCCAGCAGTTTCAACAGGGGGCCCCCTACCTTCAAACGTCAGTATTTT.

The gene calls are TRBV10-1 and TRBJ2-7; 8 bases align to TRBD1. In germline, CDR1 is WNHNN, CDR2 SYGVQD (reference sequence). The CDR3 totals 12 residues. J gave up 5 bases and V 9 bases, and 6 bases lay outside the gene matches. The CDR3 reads CASSDRVNEQYF. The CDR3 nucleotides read TGCGCCAGTTCGGACAGGGTGAACGAGCAGTACTTC.

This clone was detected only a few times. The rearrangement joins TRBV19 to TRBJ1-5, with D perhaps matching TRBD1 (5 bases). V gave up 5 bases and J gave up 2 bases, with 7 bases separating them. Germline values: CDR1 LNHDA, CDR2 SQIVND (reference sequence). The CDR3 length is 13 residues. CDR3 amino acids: CASSGGGNQPQHF. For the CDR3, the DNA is TGTGCCAGTAGTGGGGGGGGCAATCAGCCCCAGCATTTT.

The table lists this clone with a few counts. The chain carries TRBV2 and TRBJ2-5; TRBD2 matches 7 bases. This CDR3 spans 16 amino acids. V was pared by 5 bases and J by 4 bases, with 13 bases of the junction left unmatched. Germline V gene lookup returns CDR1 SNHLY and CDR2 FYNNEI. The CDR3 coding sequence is TGTGCCAGCAGTCGCATCGGGGGGACGGGGGGAGAGACCCAGTACTTC. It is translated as CASSRIGGTGGETQYF.

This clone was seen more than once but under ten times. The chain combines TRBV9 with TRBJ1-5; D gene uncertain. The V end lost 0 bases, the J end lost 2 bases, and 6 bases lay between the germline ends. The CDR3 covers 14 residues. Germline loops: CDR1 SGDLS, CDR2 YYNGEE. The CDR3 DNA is TGTGCCAGCAGCGTAGGAGGAGGCAATCAGCCCCAGCATTTT. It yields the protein CASSVGGGNQPQHF.

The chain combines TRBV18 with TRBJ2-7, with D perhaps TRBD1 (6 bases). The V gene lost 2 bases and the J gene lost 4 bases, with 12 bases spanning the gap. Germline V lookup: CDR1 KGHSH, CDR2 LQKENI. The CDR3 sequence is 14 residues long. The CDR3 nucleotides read TGTGCCAGCTCACCAGCAGGGGAGACATACGAGCAGTACTTC. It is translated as CASSPAGETYEQYF. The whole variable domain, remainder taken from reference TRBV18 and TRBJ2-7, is NAGVMQNPRHLVRRRGQEARLRCSPMKGHSHVYWYRQLPEEGLKFMVYLQKENIIDESGMPKERFSAEFPKEGPSILRIQQVVRGDSAAYFCASSPAGETYEQYFGPGTRLTVT.

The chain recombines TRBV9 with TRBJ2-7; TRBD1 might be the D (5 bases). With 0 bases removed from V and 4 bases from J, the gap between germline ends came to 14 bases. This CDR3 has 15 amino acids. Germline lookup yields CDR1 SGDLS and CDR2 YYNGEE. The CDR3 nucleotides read TGTGCCAGCAGCGTAGGTACGGACAAAGGGTACGAGCAGTACTTC. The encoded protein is CASSVGTDKGYEQYF.

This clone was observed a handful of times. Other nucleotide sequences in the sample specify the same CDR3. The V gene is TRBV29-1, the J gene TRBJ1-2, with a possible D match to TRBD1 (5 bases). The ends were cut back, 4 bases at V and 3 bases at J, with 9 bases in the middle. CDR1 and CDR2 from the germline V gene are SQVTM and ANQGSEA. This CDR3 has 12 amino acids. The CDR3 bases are TGCAGCGTTGGGCAAGGGGACTATGGCTACACCTTC. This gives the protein CSVGQGDYGYTF.

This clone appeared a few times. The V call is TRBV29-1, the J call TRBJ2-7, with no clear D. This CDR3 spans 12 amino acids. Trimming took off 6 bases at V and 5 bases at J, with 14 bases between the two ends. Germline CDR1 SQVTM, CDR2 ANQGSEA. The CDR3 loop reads CSVWITADEQYF. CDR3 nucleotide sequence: TGCAGCGTCTGGATTACGGCGGACGAGCAGTACTTC.